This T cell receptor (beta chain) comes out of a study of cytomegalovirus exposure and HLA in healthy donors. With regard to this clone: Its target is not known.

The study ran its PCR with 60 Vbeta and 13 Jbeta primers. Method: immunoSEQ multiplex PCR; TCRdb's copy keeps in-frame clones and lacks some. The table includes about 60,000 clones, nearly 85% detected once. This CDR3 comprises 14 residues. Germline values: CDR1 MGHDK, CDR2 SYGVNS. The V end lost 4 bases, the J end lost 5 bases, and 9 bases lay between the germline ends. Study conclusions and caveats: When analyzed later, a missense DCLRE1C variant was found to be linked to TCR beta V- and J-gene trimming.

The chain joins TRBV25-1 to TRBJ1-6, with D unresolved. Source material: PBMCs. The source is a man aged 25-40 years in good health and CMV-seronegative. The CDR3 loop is CASSGPVNNSPLHF. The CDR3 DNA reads TGTGCCAGCAGTGGTCCAGTCAATAATTCACCCCTCCACTTT.